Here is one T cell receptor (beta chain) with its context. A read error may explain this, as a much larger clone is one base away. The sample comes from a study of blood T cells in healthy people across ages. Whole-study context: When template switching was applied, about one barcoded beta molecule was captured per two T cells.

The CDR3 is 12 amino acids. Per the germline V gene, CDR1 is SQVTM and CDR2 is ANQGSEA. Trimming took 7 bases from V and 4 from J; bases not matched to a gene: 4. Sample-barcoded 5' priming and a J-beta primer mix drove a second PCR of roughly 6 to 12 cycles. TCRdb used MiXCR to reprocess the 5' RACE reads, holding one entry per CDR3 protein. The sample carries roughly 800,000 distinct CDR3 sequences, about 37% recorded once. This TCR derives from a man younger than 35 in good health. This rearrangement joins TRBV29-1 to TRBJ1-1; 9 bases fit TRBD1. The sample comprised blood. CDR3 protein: CSGHRGRTEAFF. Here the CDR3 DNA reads TGCAGCGGACACAGGGGGCGCACTGAAGCTTTCTTT.